These 28 T cell receptor beta chains share one sample of origin, sequenced in a study of Graves' ophthalmopathy and Graves' hyperthyroidism. The authors amplified TCR beta CDR3 regions from RNA transcripts. The first round was an RT-PCR with HTBI primers, and the second round was a multiplex PCR. Each CDR3 protein gets one entry after TCRdb re-called the multiplex PCR reads with MiXCR. The sample lists roughly 1.1 million distinct CDR3 sequences; about two fifths were seen once. Sequencing was performed on peripheral blood or thyroid tissue (not recorded which). All receptors come from an adult man with Graves' hyperthyroidism.

The sample holds one count of this clonotype. With a much larger clone just one base away, this may be a read error. V gene TRBV20-1 combines with J gene TRBJ2-7, with TRBD1 as a possible D gene (6 bases). The CDR3 loop spans 15 amino acids. Germline V gives CDR1 DFQATT, CDR2 SNEGSKA (reference sequence). V lost 0 bases, J lost 3 bases, and 15 bases lay in between. The CDR3 region has the DNA TGCAGTGCTAGAGATCCCGATGGACAGAGCTACGAGCAGTACTTC. The encoded protein is CSARDPDGQSYEQYF.

This clonotype was found many times. This chain joins TRBV25-1 and TRBJ1-2, with D perhaps matching TRBD1 (6 bases). The CDR3 consists of 13 residues. Looked up from germline, CDR1 is MGHDK and CDR2 is SYGVNS. The V and J ends lost 8 bases and 6 bases respectively, with 16 bases between them. The CDR3 loop is CASSWGGGHGYTF. The CDR3 region has the DNA TGTGCCAGCTCTTGGGGAGGGGGTCATGGCTACACCTTC.

This clonotype was recorded at least ten times. CDR3 amino acids: CASGRRLNTEAFF. CDR3 nucleotides: TGTGCCAGCGGTCGTAGGCTTAACACTGAAGCTTTCTTT. This chain uses TRBV6-6 with TRBJ1-1; D is ambiguous. This CDR3 spans 13 amino acids. Germline CDR1 is MNHNY and CDR2 is SVGAGI (reference sequence). V was trimmed by 8 bases and J by 2 bases, leaving 12 bases between them.

The V call is TRBV10-3, the J call TRBJ2-7; perhaps D is TRBD1 or TRBD2 (5 bases each). Germline V gene lookup returns CDR1 ENHRY and CDR2 SYGVKD. Trimming removed 10 bases from V and 4 bases from J, with 20 bases in between. The CDR3 runs to 14 residues. The CDR3 loop is CASRTGTDFYEQYF. The CDR3 nucleotides are TGTGCCAGCAGGACCGGGACGGATTTTTACGAGCAGTACTTC.

This clonotype was counted ten times or more. The chain is built from TRBV19 and TRBJ1-2; 7 bases line up with TRBD1. The J segment lost 8 bases and the V segment lost 7 bases, leaving 7 bases of the junction unmatched. CDR1 and CDR2 from the germline V gene are LNHDA and SQIVND (reference sequence). This CDR3 region has 12 residues. The CDR3 bases are TGTGCCAGTACGACAGGGCCGCACGGCTACACCTTC. It translates to CASTTGPHGYTF.

The V gene is TRBV19, the J gene TRBJ2-2; D is possibly TRBD2 (6 bases). The germline gives CDR1 LNHDA, CDR2 SQIVND (reference sequence). Trimming removed 6 bases at V and 11 bases at J, with 22 bases between. The CDR3 runs to 15 residues. The CDR3 is CASSRVETSIGELFF. The CDR3 nucleotides are TGTGCCAGTAGCCGAGTTGAAACTAGCATCGGAGAGCTGTTTTTT.

This clonotype was recorded at least ten times. The chain recombines TRBV12-3 or TRBV12-4 with TRBJ1-6, with 11 bases lining up with TRBD1. The CDR3 length is 14 residues. V lost 8 bases, J lost 6 bases, and 3 bases stayed unmatched. This chain's CDR3 is CASGGTGGNSPLHF. The CDR3 DNA reads as TGTGCCAGCGGCGGGACAGGGGGTAATTCACCCCTCCACTTT.

J is TRBJ2-6 and V is TRBV19; 8 bases match TRBD2. There are 16 residues in the CDR3. V lost 8 bases, J lost 7 bases, and 13 bases stayed unmatched. The germline V gene has CDR1 LNHDA and CDR2 SQIVND (reference sequence). Here the CDR3 DNA reads TGTGCCAGTCAAACCCCCCCGGGACTAGGAGCCAACGTCCTGACTTTC. It codes for CASQTPPGLGANVLTF.

This rearrangement joins TRBV6-6 to TRBJ2-5; D remains unclear. The CDR3 is 16 residues long. The V and J ends lost 2 bases and 1 base respectively, with 14 bases between them. The V gene's germline CDR1 is MNHNY and CDR2 SVGAGI (reference sequence). The CDR3 reads CASSYEGYWPQETQYF. The CDR3 DNA is TGTGCCAGCAGTTACGAAGGGTATTGGCCCCAAGAGACCCAGTACTTC.

The chain is built from TRBV29-1 and TRBJ1-1; D gene uncertain. The CDR3 length is 12 residues. Trimming stripped 6 bases from V and 7 bases from J, with 15 bases between. Germline loops: CDR1 SQVTM, CDR2 ANQGSEA. The CDR3 spells CSVRQAANEAFF. The CDR3 DNA sequence: TGCAGCGTAAGACAAGCGGCTAATGAAGCTTTCTTT.

There are many counts of this clonotype. The chain recombines TRBV25-1 with TRBJ1-1, with D possibly TRBD1 on 5 matching bases. Germline assignment: CDR1 MGHDK and CDR2 SYGVNS. The CDR3 runs to 15 residues. Trimming removed 4 bases from V and 3 bases from J, with 15 bases in between. The CDR3 DNA sequence: TGTGCCAGCAGTGGAATGACAGCCTGGGACACTGAAGCTTTCTTT. Translating it yields CASSGMTAWDTEAFF.

The sample holds many counts of this clonotype. The chain links TRBV5-1 to TRBJ1-1; the D is unclear. Germline-derived CDR1 and CDR2 are SGHRS and YFSETQ. With 4 bases removed from V and 4 bases from J, the gap between germline ends came to 11 bases. There are 13 residues in the CDR3. The CDR3 loop is CASSLSSVTEAFF. The CDR3 DNA is TGCGCCAGCAGCCTTTCTTCGGTCACTGAAGCTTTCTTT.

This clonotype showed up many times. V and J are TRBV4-1 and TRBJ1-5; D may be TRBD1 (5 bases). V lost 0 bases and J 6 bases, leaving 15 bases between the germline ends. Germline CDR1 is MGHRA and CDR2 is YSYEKL. The CDR3 spans 16 residues. The CDR3 region is CASSQEIGGMFQPQHF. DNA for the CDR3: TGCGCCAGCAGCCAAGAGATCGGGGGAATGTTTCAGCCCCAGCATTTT.

This clonotype was recorded only once. The rearrangement uses TRBV7-9 and TRBJ1-1, with D perhaps matching TRBD1 (6 bases). The CDR3 runs 16 residues. Germline assignment: CDR1 SEHNR and CDR2 FQNEAQ (reference sequence). V dropped 5 bases and J dropped 3 bases, with 19 bases sitting between them. The DNA for the CDR3 is TGTGCCAGCAGCCCCCCCGGGGGCGGTGGGGACACTGAAGCTTTCTTT. This encodes CASSPPGGGGDTEAFF.

This chain joins TRBV20-1 and TRBJ2-3; D is unresolved. This CDR3 contains 14 residues. V was cut by 4 bases and J by 2 bases, with 13 bases left in between. Germline values: CDR1 DFQATT, CDR2 SNEGSKA (reference sequence). The CDR3, as DNA: TGCAGTGCTACCCGGGCCACAAACACAGATACGCAGTATTTT. It translates to CSATRATNTDTQYF.

This chain joins TRBV9 and TRBJ2-2; 7 bases match TRBD2. The J segment lost 0 bases and the V segment lost 4 bases, leaving 9 bases of the junction unmatched. The CDR3 length is 17 residues. From germline, CDR1 is SGDLS and CDR2 YYNGEE. CDR3 nucleotide sequence: TGTGCCAGCAGCACCCCGTCCGGACTAGCGAACACCGGGGAGCTGTTTTTT. Residues: CASSTPSGLANTGELFF.

The rearrangement joins TRBV7-8 to TRBJ1-1, with D possibly being TRBD1 (6 bases). This CDR3 has 16 residues. Per germline, CDR1 SGHVS and CDR2 FQNEAQ. The germline V and J ends were trimmed by 6 bases and 0 bases, with 17 bases remaining between them. The CDR3 DNA follows: TGTGCCAGCAGGTCTGGGGGGGGGCTCATGAACACTGAAGCTTTCTTT. This translates into CASRSGGGLMNTEAFF.

This clonotype was recorded many times. The chain is built from TRBV7-9 and TRBJ1-6, with D perhaps matching TRBD1 (5 bases). V lost 5 bases and J lost 16, with 12 bases in between. CDR3 size: 11 residues. Germline loops: CDR1 SEHNR, CDR2 FQNEAQ (reference sequence). The CDR3 loop reads CASSRQGSLHF. In nucleotides, the CDR3 is TGTGCCAGCAGCCGTCAGGGCTCGCTCCACTTT. Supplemented by reference TRBV7-9 and TRBJ1-6, the full variable domain reads DTGVSQNPRHKITKRGQNVTFRCDPISEHNRLYWYRQTLGQGPEFLTYFQNEAQLEKSRLLSDRFSAERPKGSFSTLEIQRTEQGDSAMYLCASSRQGSLHFGNGTRLTVT.

This clonotype came up many times. This rearrangement joins TRBV29-1 to TRBJ2-5, with 8 nucleotides matching TRBD2. The length of the CDR3 is 12 residues. V was clipped by 6 bases and J by 5 bases; unmatched bases: 5. The V gene's germline CDR1 is SQVTM and CDR2 ANQGSEA. CDR3 coding DNA: TGCAGCGTGTCCCGGGAGGGCGAGACCCAGTACTTC. Protein product: CSVSREGETQYF.

This clonotype was recorded many times. The chain couples TRBV9 to TRBJ2-7; D unclear. Germline V CDR1 and CDR2: SGDLS, YYNGEE. Trimming took off 0 bases at V and 2 bases at J, with 12 bases between the two ends. There are 15 residues in the CDR3. CDR3 amino acids: CASSVGPLETYEQYF. Written as DNA, the CDR3 is TGTGCCAGCAGCGTAGGACCTCTAGAAACCTACGAGCAGTACTTC.

This sequence joins TRBV20-1 and TRBJ1-1, with D perhaps matching TRBD1 (5 bases). Germline V gene lookup returns CDR1 DFQATT and CDR2 SNEGSKA (reference sequence). This CDR3 is 12 amino acids long. Between the trimmed V and J ends, which lost 6 bases and 6 bases, there was a span of 14 bases. The CDR3: CSATSGTSEAFF. CDR3 DNA sequence: TGCAGTGCCACCTCAGGGACTTCTGAAGCTTTCTTT.

This clonotype came up a few times. This chain connects TRBV10-3 to TRBJ1-2, with D possibly matching TRBD1 (5 bases). The CDR3 has 15 residues. The V end was cut by 2 bases, the J end by 4 bases, with 14 bases between. CDR1 is ENHRY and CDR2 is SYGVKD in the germline V gene. CDR3 bases: TGTGCCATCAGTGAGGGCGCACCGGGGGTCTATGGCTACACCTTC. This sequence encodes CAISEGAPGVYGYTF.

V usage is TRBV29-1 and J usage is TRBJ1-4, with no clear D. The V end lost 2 bases, the J end lost 8 bases, and 15 bases lay between the germline ends. From germline, CDR1 is SQVTM and CDR2 ANQGSEA. This CDR3 is built from 14 residues. The CDR3 sequence is CSVETRESDEKLFF. In DNA, the CDR3 is TGCAGCGTTGAAACTAGGGAGTCGGACGAAAAACTGTTTTTT.

This clonotype was seen a handful of times. V is TRBV20-1 and J is TRBJ2-2; D might be TRBD1 or TRBD2, each matching 6 bases. The CDR3 sequence is 15 residues long. The V and J ends lost 3 bases and 4 bases respectively, with 15 bases between them. Germline V gives CDR1 DFQATT, CDR2 SNEGSKA (reference sequence). As DNA, the CDR3 is TGCAGTGCTAGTCTCCCGGGGGCCCGCACCGGGGAGCTGTTTTTT. Its protein product is CSASLPGARTGELFF.

This clonotype appeared a few times. The V call is TRBV28, the J call TRBJ1-6; no clear D gene. The ends were cut back, 3 bases at V and 9 bases at J, with 15 bases in the middle. This CDR3 spans 15 amino acids. Germline CDR1 MDHEN, CDR2 SYDVKM. The CDR3 spells CASSFDGIPTSPLHF. The CDR3 DNA is TGTGCCAGCAGTTTTGACGGGATCCCGACTTCACCCCTCCACTTT.

V usage is TRBV5-1 and J usage is TRBJ2-7, with 7 bases matching TRBD1. The CDR3 loop spans 17 amino acids. From germline, CDR1 is SGHRS and CDR2 YFSETQ. V shed 3 bases and J 3 bases; nucleotides not matched to a gene: 15. The CDR3 region has the DNA TGCGCCAGCAGCTCATGGGGATCGGGCGACAGGGACTACGAGCAGTACTTC. Translated, it gives CASSSWGSGDRDYEQYF.

Points on this clonotype: Since a much larger clone is just one base distant, this may be a read error. In this CDR3 the conserved last residue, phenylalanine or tryptophan, is missing, so a read error is likely. CDR3: CASSRGVGPPRGEQYL. In DNA form, the CDR3 reads TGTGCCAGCAGCCGTGGTGTGGGACCGCCTCGTGGGGAGCAGTACCTC. The rearrangement uses TRBV7-9 and TRBJ2-7; either TRBD1 or TRBD2 may fit D (5 bases each). This CDR3 comprises 16 residues. Germline V gene lookup returns CDR1 SEHNR and CDR2 FQNEAQ (reference sequence). V lost 5 bases and J lost 7, with 24 bases in between.

This clonotype was recorded at least ten times. This chain's CDR3 is CASTEQGRSQPQHF. Here the CDR3 DNA reads TGTGCCAGCACCGAACAGGGTAGGTCGCAGCCCCAGCATTTT. The chain links TRBV2 to TRBJ1-5, with D perhaps TRBD1 (6 bases). Germline V gene lookup returns CDR1 SNHLY and CDR2 FYNNEI. CDR3 length equals 14 residues. Trimming stripped 7 bases from V and 7 bases from J, with 17 bases between.